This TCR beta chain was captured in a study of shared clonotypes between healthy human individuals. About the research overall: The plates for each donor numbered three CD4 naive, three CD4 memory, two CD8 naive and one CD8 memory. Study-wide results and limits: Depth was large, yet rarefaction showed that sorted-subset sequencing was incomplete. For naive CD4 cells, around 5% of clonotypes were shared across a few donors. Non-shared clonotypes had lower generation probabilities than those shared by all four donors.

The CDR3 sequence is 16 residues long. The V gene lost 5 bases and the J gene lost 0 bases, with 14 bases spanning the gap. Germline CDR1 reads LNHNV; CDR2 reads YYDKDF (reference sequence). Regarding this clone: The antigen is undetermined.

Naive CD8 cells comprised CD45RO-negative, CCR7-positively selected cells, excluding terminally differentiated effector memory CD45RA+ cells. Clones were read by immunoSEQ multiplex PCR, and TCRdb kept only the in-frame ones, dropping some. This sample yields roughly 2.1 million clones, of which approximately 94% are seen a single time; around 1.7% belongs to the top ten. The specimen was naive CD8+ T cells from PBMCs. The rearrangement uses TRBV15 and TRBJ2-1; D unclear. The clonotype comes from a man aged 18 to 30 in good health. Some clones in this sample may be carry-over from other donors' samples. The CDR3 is CATSELPLVSYNEQFF. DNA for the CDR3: TGTGCCACCAGCGAATTGCCCCTAGTCTCCTACAATGAGCAGTTCTTC.